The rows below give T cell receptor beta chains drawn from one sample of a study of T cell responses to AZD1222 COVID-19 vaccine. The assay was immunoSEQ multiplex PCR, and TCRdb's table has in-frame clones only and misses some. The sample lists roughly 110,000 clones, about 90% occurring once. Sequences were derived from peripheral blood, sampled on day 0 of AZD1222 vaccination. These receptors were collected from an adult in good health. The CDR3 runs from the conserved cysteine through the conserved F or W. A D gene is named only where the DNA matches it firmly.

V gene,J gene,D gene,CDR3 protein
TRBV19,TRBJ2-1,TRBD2,CASTRGLAGVLEQFF
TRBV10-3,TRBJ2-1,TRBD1,CAISEGGGYNEQFF
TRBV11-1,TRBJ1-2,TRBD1,CASSPTGGDYGYTF
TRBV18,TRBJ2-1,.,CASSPVSGNEQFF
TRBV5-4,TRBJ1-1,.,CASSSRQQRNTRAFF
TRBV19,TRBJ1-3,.,CASSIDLRPGNTIYF
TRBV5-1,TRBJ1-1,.,CASSVTQGLNTEAFF
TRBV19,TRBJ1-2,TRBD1,CASSGSTGDRGYTF
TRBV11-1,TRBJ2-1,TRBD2,CASSSITSGVYNEQFF
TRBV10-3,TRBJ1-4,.,CAIKADSNEKLFF
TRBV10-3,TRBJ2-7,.,CVCVPGGPMNEQYF
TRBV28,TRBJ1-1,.,CASSYPQIGSNTEAFF
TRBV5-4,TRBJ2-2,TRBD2,CASSSGTSFTGELFF
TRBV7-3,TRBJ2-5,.,CASSSAGLQETQYF
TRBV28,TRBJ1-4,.,CASSFRQSNEKLFF
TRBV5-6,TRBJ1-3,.,CASSLLVPGNTIYF
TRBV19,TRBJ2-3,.,CASLGRTDTQYF
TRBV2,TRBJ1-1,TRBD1,CASSGQGREAFF
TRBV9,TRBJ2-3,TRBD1,CASTQGGSRGDTQYF
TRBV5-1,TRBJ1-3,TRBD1,CASTQGTGTVGNTIYF
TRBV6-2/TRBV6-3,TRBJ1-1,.,CASSYSTVNTEAFF
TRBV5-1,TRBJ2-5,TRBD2,CASSPREGQGTQYF
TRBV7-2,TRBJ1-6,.,CASSQQSSYNSPLHF
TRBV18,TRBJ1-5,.,CASSHEAAHSNQPQHF
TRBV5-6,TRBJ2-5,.,CASSLAADQETQYF
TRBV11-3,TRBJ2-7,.,CASSPSGGGGEQYF
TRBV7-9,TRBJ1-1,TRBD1,CASTRTGTGTEAFF
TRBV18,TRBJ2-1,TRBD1,CASSDRVSNEQFF
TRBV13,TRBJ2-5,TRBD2,CASSPPPQREGEETQYF
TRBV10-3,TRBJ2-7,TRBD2,CAISGSRDRGLAGSRGEQYF
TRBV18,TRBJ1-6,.,CASSPKGGRNSPLHF
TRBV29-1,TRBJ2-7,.,CSARHGGGQSSYEQYF
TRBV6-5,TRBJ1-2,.,CASSPTANHNYGYTF
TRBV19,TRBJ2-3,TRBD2,CASSILSGTSTDTQYF
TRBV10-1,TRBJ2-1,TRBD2,CASSRLAGPFSSYNEQFF
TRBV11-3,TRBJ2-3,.,CASSLEGRPTDTQYF
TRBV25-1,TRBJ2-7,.,CASRAGLSSYEQYF
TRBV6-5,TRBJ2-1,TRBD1,CASSNDRGLNEQFF
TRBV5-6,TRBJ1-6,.,CASSPTARGGPQWSPLHF
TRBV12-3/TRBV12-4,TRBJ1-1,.,CASSLVRNTEAFF
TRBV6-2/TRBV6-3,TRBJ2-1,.,CASSYTPRGEQFF
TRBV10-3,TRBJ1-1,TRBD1,CAITPTGGSTEAFF
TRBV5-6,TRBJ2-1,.,CASSLDRGETYNEQFF
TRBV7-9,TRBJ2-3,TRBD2,CASSLDMGGSTDTQYF
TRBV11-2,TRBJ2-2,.,CASSLLPRNTGELFF
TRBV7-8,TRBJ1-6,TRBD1,CASSPRTGGGSPLHF
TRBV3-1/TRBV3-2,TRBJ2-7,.,CASSQDRGPYEQYF
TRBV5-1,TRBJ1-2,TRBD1,CASSFIDRVYGYTF
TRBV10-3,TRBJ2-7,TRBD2,CAISQGVAGVYEQYF
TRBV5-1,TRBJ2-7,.,CASSLLLGSEQYF
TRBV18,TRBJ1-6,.,CASSVTRATDLNSPLHF
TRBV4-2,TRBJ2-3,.,CASSHPGLSTDTQYF
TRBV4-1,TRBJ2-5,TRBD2,CASSQDRASGSWRETQYF
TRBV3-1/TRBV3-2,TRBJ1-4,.,CASSLATNEKLFF
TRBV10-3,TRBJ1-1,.,CAIKQVNTEAFF
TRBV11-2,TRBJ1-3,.,CASSLVSAVSGNTIYF
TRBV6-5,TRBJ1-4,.,CASNPWRGTNEKLFF
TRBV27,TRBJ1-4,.,CASRPLGAINEKLFF
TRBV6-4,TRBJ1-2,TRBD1,CASSDLQGSGGYTF
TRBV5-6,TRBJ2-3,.,CASSWEPEPDTQYF